These T cell receptor beta chains were read from a single sample in a study of T cells of healthy individuals. TCRdb processed the 5' RACE reads anew with MiXCR; each CDR3 protein has one entry. Of fewer than 75,000 distinct CDR3 sequences listed, about a sixth are singletons. The receptors originated from a human donor in good health. Both conserved end residues are part of each CDR3. Fields, in order: D gene, J gene, clone size, V gene, CDR3 DNA, CDR3 protein. The D gene is left open where the match is weak. Size is omitted from some rows. Given values are once, few, many or a class for expanded clones.

NA,TRBJ1-1,many,TRBV7-3,TGTGCCAGCAGCCCCGCCGGGAACACTGAAGCTTTCTTT,CASSPAGNTEAFF
TRBD2,TRBJ2-5,few,TRBV20-1,TGCAGTGCTAGGTGGGCGGGGGGGCACGAGACCCAGTACTTC,CSARWAGGHETQYF
NA,TRBJ1-2,NA,TRBV28,TGTGCCAGCAGTTTCCCTGGGCGACTGAACTATGGCTACACCTTC,CASSFPGRLNYGYTF
TRBD2,TRBJ2-7,many,TRBV28,TGTGCCAGCAGCTCCATAAGCGGGGGGCTGAGCTCCTACGAGCAGTACTTC,CASSSISGGLSSYEQYF
NA,TRBJ2-2,few,TRBV24-1,TGTGCCACCAGTGTTGGTAGGCGGGACACCGGGGAGCTGTTTTTT,CATSVGRRDTGELFF
TRBD1,TRBJ1-6,NA,TRBV15,TGTGCCACCAGCAGAGTCAGGGGGGCCCAATCACCCCTCCACTTT,CATSRVRGAQSPLHF
NA,TRBJ1-4,NA,TRBV30,TGTGCCTGGAGCCTAGGGCAACTTAATGAAAAACTGTTTTTT,CAWSLGQLNEKLFF
NA,TRBJ2-4,many,TRBV2,TGTGCCAGCGGCCGGGAGAACATTCAGTACTTC,CASGRENIQYF
NA,TRBJ2-3,many,TRBV4-2,TGTGCCAGCAGCCAAGGAGGGAGCCCCACAGATACGCAGTATTTT,CASSQGGSPTDTQYF
NA,TRBJ2-5,few,TRBV28,TGTGCCAGCAGTCCCATGTGGCAGATCCAAGAGACCCAGTACTTC,CASSPMWQIQETQYF
NA,TRBJ1-4,NA,TRBV3-1,TGTGCCTATGGGGAAGTAGAAGAAAAACTGTTTTTT,CAYGEVEEKLFF
NA,TRBJ2-7,NA,TRBV5-1,TGCGCCAGCAGCGAGGGGACCCTAGCCGGCGAGCAGTACTTC,CASSEGTLAGEQYF
NA,TRBJ2-7,NA,TRBV4-2,TGTGCCAGCAGCCAGGGCGATGGGTTCTACGAGCAGTACTTC,CASSQGDGFYEQYF
TRBD2,TRBJ2-7,NA,TRBV29-1,TGCAGCGTCGGGACCGACGGGCGGGAGGTTGAGTACTTC,CSVGTDGREVEYF
NA,TRBJ2-1,NA,TRBV3-1,TGTGCCAGCAGCCATCGGCGGACCTACAATGAGCAGTCCTTC,CASSHRRTYNEQSF
NA,TRBJ2-1,many,TRBV7-9,TGTGCCAGCAGCCCTACTAACAATGAGCAGTTCTTC,CASSPTNNEQFF
NA,TRBJ2-2,NA,TRBV6-5,TGTGCCAGCAGGGTCCAGGGTATCGGGGAGCTGTTTTTT,CASRVQGIGELFF
NA,TRBJ2-6,many,TRBV12-3/TRBV12-4,TGTGCCAGCGTCACAGGAGGCTCTGGGGCCAACGTCCTGACTTTC,CASVTGGSGANVLTF
TRBD1,TRBJ1-2,many,TRBV27,TGTGCCAGCGGACAGGGGTATGGCTACACCTTC,CASGQGYGYTF
NA,TRBJ1-5,NA,TRBV29-1,TGCAGCCCTAAGAGCAGGATGACAGGTCGAAAAAGCAATCAGCCCCAGCATTTT,CSPKSRMTGRKSNQPQHF
TRBD1,TRBJ2-7,NA,TRBV7-9,TGTGCCAGCAGCTTAGTAACAGGGGGCGCATTTTACGAGCAGTACTTC,CASSLVTGGAFYEQYF
NA,TRBJ2-6,NA,TRBV12-3/TRBV12-4,TGTGCCAGCAGTTTCGGGGGTGGGGCCAACGTCCTGACTTTC,CASSFGGGANVLTF
TRBD2,TRBJ2-1,many,TRBV6-5,TGTGCCAGCAGTTACTCGCTAGCGGGAAGGGGGAACAATGAGCAGTTCTTC,CASSYSLAGRGNNEQFF
NA,TRBJ2-4,few,TRBV5-6,TGTGCCAGCAGCTTGGGGCATACTGAAAACATTCAGTACTTC,CASSLGHTENIQYF